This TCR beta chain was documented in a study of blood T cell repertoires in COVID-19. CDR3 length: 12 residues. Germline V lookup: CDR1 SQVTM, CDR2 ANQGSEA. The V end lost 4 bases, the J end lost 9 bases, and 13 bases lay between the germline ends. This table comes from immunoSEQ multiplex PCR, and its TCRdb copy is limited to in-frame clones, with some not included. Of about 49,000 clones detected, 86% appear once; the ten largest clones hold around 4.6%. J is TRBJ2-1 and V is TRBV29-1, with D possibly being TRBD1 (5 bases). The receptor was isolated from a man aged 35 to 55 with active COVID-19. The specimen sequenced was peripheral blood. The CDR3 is CSVVAGSGEQFF. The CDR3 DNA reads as TGCAGCGTTGTCGCAGGGTCGGGTGAGCAGTTCTTC.